These T cell receptor beta chains were read from a single sample in a study of Ad26.COV2.S vaccination and SARS-CoV-2 variants. This table comes from immunoSEQ multiplex PCR, and its TCRdb copy is limited to in-frame clones, with some not included. The profile shows some 250,000 clones, around 87% of them singletons. Material: peripheral blood, obtained in a trial of Ad26.COV2.S vaccine versus placebo. All receptors come from a person aged 18 to 59 who received the Ad26.COV2.S COVID-19 vaccine or a placebo. CDR3s include the opening cysteine and the closing phenylalanine or tryptophan. Fields, in order: D gene, V gene, J gene, clone size, CDR3 protein, CDR3 DNA. A D gene is named only where the DNA matches it firmly. A row's size may be missing; if present it is once, few, many or a size class.

D gene: .
V gene: TRBV5-1
J gene: TRBJ2-7
clone size: .
CDR3 protein: CASSLAGQDSYEQYF
CDR3 DNA: TGCGCCAGCAGCTTGGCCGGGCAGGACTCCTACGAGCAGTACTTC

D gene: .
V gene: TRBV9
J gene: TRBJ2-1
clone size: .
CDR3 protein: CASSVAEAQSSYNEQFF
CDR3 DNA: TGTGCCAGCAGCGTAGCGGAGGCACAGAGCTCCTACAATGAGCAGTTCTTC

D gene: .
V gene: TRBV10-3
J gene: TRBJ1-5
clone size: few
CDR3 protein: CAISPDWGSNQPQHF
CDR3 DNA: TGTGCCATCAGCCCCGACTGGGGGAGCAATCAGCCCCAGCATTTT

D gene: .
V gene: TRBV11-2
J gene: TRBJ1-4
clone size: .
CDR3 protein: CASSPRGGALEKLFF
CDR3 DNA: TGTGCCAGCAGCCCTCGGGGGGGGGCTCTTGAAAAACTGTTTTTT

D gene: .
V gene: TRBV5-4
J gene: TRBJ1-1
clone size: few
CDR3 protein: CASSALDRNTEAFF
CDR3 DNA: TGTGCCAGCAGCGCCCTAGACAGGAACACTGAAGCTTTCTTT

D gene: .
V gene: TRBV7-2
J gene: TRBJ2-7
clone size: .
CDR3 protein: CASSLGLSSYEQYF
CDR3 DNA: TGTGCCAGCAGCTTGGGTCTTAGCTCCTACGAGCAGTACTTC

D gene: TRBD1
V gene: TRBV28
J gene: TRBJ2-2
clone size: .
CDR3 protein: CASSLRGGTGRTGELFF
CDR3 DNA: TGTGCCAGCAGTTTGAGGGGTGGGACAGGGAGAACCGGGGAGCTGTTTTTT

D gene: .
V gene: TRBV18
J gene: TRBJ1-2
clone size: .
CDR3 protein: CASSPSADYGYTF
CDR3 DNA: TGTGCCAGCTCACCGTCGGCGGACTATGGCTACACCTTC

D gene: .
V gene: TRBV5-1
J gene: TRBJ2-1
clone size: .
CDR3 protein: CASSHNQGGSYNEQFF
CDR3 DNA: TGCGCCAGCAGTCACAATCAGGGGGGCTCCTACAATGAGCAGTTCTTC

D gene: .
V gene: TRBV10-3
J gene: TRBJ1-3
clone size: .
CDR3 protein: CAIRISGRETGNTIYF
CDR3 DNA: TGTGCCATCAGGATCTCGGGCAGGGAAACGGGAAACACCATATATTTT

D gene: .
V gene: TRBV6-5
J gene: TRBJ1-1
clone size: .
CDR3 protein: CASSYRRQNTEAFF
CDR3 DNA: TGTGCCAGCAGTTACAGGAGGCAGAACACTGAAGCTTTCTTT

D gene: .
V gene: TRBV21-1
J gene: TRBJ2-7
clone size: .
CDR3 protein: CASSKERAGVTYEQYF
CDR3 DNA: TGTGCCAGCAGCAAAGAGCGAGCGGGGGTTACCTACGAGCAGTACTTC

D gene: TRBD1
V gene: TRBV30
J gene: TRBJ1-5
clone size: .
CDR3 protein: CAWSRQGNQPQHF
CDR3 DNA: TGTGCCTGGAGTAGACAGGGAAATCAGCCCCAGCATTTT

D gene: .
V gene: TRBV28
J gene: TRBJ2-3
clone size: once
CDR3 protein: CASSPVNTDTQYF
CDR3 DNA: TGTGCCAGCAGTCCAGTTAACACAGATACGCAGTATTTT

D gene: .
V gene: TRBV20-1
J gene: TRBJ2-7
clone size: once
CDR3 protein: CSARVGDVQYF
CDR3 DNA: TGCAGTGCTAGAGTCGGAGATGTGCAGTACTTC

D gene: TRBD1
V gene: TRBV2
J gene: TRBJ1-1
clone size: .
CDR3 protein: CASRWGPTGTGEAFF
CDR3 DNA: TGTGCCAGCAGATGGGGTCCGACAGGGACTGGTGAAGCTTTCTTT

D gene: TRBD1
V gene: TRBV10-2
J gene: TRBJ2-1
clone size: once
CDR3 protein: CAGQGTGQNEQFF
CDR3 DNA: TGCGCCGGCCAAGGGACAGGGCAGAATGAGCAGTTCTTC

D gene: TRBD1
V gene: TRBV27
J gene: TRBJ1-1
clone size: few
CDR3 protein: CASKPGQSRTEAFF
CDR3 DNA: TGTGCCAGCAAACCGGGACAGTCTCGCACTGAAGCTTTCTTT

D gene: .
V gene: TRBV7-9
J gene: TRBJ2-1
clone size: .
CDR3 protein: CASSRFSGLHNEQFF
CDR3 DNA: TGTGCCAGCAGCCGCTTTAGCGGACTTCACAATGAGCAGTTCTTC

D gene: .
V gene: TRBV5-6
J gene: TRBJ1-5
clone size: .
CDR3 protein: CASSLGYQPQHF
CDR3 DNA: TGTGCCAGCAGCTTGGGTTATCAGCCCCAGCATTTT

D gene: .
V gene: TRBV5-4
J gene: TRBJ1-5
clone size: .
CDR3 protein: CASSTSGQPQHF
CDR3 DNA: TGTGCCAGCAGCACATCGGGTCAGCCCCAGCATTTT

D gene: TRBD1
V gene: TRBV30
J gene: TRBJ1-5
clone size: .
CDR3 protein: CAWTGQVGQPQHF
CDR3 DNA: TGTGCCTGGACAGGACAGGTAGGACAGCCCCAGCATTTT

D gene: TRBD1
V gene: TRBV19
J gene: TRBJ1-4
clone size: .
CDR3 protein: CASTDRGAGGDEKLFF
CDR3 DNA: TGTGCCAGTACTGACAGGGGGGCAGGTGGGGATGAAAAACTGTTTTTT

D gene: .
V gene: TRBV6-5
J gene: TRBJ1-4
clone size: .
CDR3 protein: CASSLSATNEKLFF
CDR3 DNA: TGTGCCAGCAGCCTCAGTGCAACTAATGAAAAACTGTTTTTT

D gene: TRBD2
V gene: TRBV7-2
J gene: TRBJ2-3
clone size: .
CDR3 protein: CASSLALMTSGGVRDTQYF
CDR3 DNA: TGTGCCAGCAGCTTAGCGCTAATGACTAGCGGGGGCGTGCGAGATACGCAGTATTTT

D gene: .
V gene: TRBV7-7
J gene: TRBJ1-6
clone size: .
CDR3 protein: CASSLARRSSYNSPLHF
CDR3 DNA: TGTGCTAGCAGCTTAGCTCGGAGGAGCTCCTATAATTCACCCCTCCACTTT

D gene: .
V gene: TRBV4-2
J gene: TRBJ2-1
clone size: .
CDR3 protein: CASSQETGRASSYNEQFF
CDR3 DNA: TGTGCCAGCAGCCAAGAAACCGGGCGGGCTAGCTCCTACAATGAGCAGTTCTTC

D gene: .
V gene: TRBV14
J gene: TRBJ1-1
clone size: .
CDR3 protein: CASSQGGKGAFF
CDR3 DNA: TGTGCCAGCAGCCAAGGGGGCAAGGGGGCTTTCTTT

D gene: .
V gene: TRBV10-3
J gene: TRBJ1-4
clone size: once
CDR3 protein: CAISKGGEKLFF
CDR3 DNA: TGTGCCATCAGTAAGGGGGGGGAAAAACTGTTTTTT

D gene: .
V gene: TRBV7-3
J gene: TRBJ2-3
clone size: .
CDR3 protein: CASSASSTDTQYF
CDR3 DNA: TGTGCCAGCAGCGCCTCTAGCACAGATACGCAGTATTTT

D gene: .
V gene: TRBV29-1
J gene: TRBJ2-1
clone size: once
CDR3 protein: CSVSMSSYNEQFF
CDR3 DNA: TGCAGCGTTTCAATGAGCTCCTACAATGAGCAGTTCTTC

D gene: .
V gene: TRBV7-2
J gene: TRBJ1-2
clone size: .
CDR3 protein: CASSGTGIGYGYTF
CDR3 DNA: TGTGCCAGCAGCGGCACAGGGATAGGCTATGGCTACACCTTC

D gene: .
V gene: TRBV18
J gene: TRBJ2-5
clone size: .
CDR3 protein: CASSVRGETQYF
CDR3 DNA: TGTGCCAGCTCAGTCAGGGGAGAGACCCAGTACTTC